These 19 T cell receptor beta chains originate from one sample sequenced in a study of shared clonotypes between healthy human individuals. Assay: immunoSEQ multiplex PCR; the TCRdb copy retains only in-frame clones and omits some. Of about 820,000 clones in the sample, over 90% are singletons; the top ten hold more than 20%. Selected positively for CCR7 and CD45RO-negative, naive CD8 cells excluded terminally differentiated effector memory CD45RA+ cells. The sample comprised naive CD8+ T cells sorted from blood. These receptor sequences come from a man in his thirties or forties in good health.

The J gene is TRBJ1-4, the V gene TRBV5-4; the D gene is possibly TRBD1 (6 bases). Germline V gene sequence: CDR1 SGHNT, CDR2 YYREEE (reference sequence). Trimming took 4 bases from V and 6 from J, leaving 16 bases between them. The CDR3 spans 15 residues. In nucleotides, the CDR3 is TGTGCCAGCAGCGATCCGGGACAAGGATATGAAAAACTGTTTTTT. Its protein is CASSDPGQGYEKLFF.

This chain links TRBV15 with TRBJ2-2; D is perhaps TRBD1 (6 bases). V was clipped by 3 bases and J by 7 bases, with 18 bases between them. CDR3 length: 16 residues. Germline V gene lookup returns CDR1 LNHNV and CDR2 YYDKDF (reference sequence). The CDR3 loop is CATSRTDSSGDGELFF. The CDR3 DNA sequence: TGTGCCACCAGCAGGACGGACAGTTCGGGCGACGGGGAGCTGTTTTTT. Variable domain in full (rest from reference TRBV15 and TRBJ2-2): DAMVIQNPRYQVTQFGKPVTLSCSQTLNHNVMYWYQQKSSQAPKLLFHYYDKDFNNEADTPDNFQSRRPNTSFCFLDIRSPGLGDTAMYLCATSRTDSSGDGELFFGEGSRLTVL.

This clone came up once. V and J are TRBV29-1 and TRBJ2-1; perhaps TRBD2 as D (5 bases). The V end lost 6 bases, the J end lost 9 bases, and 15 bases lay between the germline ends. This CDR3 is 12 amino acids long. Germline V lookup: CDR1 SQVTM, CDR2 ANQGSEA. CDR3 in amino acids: CSVGGPAPEQFF. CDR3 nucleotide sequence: TGCAGCGTCGGAGGTCCAGCCCCTGAGCAGTTCTTC.

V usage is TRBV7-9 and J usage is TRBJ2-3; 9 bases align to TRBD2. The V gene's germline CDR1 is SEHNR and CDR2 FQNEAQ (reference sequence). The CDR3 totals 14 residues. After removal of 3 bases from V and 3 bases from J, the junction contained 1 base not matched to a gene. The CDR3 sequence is CASSFSGSTDTQYF. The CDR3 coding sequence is TGTGCCAGCAGCTTTAGCGGGAGTACAGATACGCAGTATTTT.

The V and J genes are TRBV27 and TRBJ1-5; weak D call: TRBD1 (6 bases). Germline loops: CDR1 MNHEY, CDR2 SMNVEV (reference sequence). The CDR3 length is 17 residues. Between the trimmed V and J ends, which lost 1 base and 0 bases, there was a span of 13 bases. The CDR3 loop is CASSLWGGADSNQPQHF. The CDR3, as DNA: TGTGCCAGCAGTTTATGGGGGGGCGCAGATAGCAATCAGCCCCAGCATTTT.

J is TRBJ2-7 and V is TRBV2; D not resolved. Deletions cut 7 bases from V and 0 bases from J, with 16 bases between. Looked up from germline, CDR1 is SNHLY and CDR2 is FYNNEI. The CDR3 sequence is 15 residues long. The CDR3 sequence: CASTGDTPRSYEQYF. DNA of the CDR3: TGTGCCAGCACCGGTGACACCCCTCGCTCCTACGAGCAGTACTTC. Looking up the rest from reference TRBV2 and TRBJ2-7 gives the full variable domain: EPEVTQTPSHQVTQMGQEVILRCVPISNHLYFYWYRQILGQKVEFLVSFYNNEISEKSEIFDDQFSVERPDGSNFTLKIRSTKLEDSAMYFCASTGDTPRSYEQYFGPGTRLTVT.

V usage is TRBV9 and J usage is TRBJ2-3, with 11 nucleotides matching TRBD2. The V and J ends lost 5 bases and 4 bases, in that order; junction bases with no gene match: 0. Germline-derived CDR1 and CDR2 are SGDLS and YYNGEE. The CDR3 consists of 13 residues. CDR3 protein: CASRGLAADTQYF. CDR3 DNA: TGTGCCAGCAGGGGACTAGCGGCAGATACGCAGTATTTT.

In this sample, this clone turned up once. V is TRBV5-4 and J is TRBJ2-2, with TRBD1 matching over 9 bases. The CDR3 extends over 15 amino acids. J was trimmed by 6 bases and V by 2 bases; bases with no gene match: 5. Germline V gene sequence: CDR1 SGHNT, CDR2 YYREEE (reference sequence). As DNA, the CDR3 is TGTGCCAGCAGCTTATCGAGGACAGGGGCCGGGGAGCTGTTTTTT. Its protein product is CASSLSRTGAGELFF.

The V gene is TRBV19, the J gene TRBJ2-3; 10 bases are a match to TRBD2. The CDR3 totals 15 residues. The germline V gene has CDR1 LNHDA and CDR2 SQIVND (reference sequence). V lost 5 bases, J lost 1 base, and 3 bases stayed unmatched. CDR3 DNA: TGTGCCAGTAGTTCCGGGACTAGCGGCACAGATACGCAGTATTTT. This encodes CASSSGTSGTDTQYF.

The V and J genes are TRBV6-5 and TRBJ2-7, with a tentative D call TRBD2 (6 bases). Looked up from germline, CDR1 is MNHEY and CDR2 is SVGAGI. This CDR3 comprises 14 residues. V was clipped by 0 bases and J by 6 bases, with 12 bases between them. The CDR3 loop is CASSYSGLRSEQYF. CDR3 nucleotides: TGTGCCAGCAGTTACTCAGGACTACGTTCCGAGCAGTACTTC.

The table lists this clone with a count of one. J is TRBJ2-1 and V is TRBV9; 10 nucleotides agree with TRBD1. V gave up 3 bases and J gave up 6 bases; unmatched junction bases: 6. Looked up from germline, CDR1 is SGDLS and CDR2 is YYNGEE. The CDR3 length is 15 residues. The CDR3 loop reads CASSDRDRGINEQFF. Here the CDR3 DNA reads TGTGCCAGCAGCGACCGGGACAGGGGAATCAATGAGCAGTTCTTC.

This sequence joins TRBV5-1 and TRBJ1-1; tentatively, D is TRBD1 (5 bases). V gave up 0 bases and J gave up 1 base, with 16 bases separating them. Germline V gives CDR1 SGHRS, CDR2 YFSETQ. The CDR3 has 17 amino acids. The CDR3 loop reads CASSLGSSGEANTEAFF. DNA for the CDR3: TGCGCCAGCAGCTTGGGATCGTCGGGGGAGGCGAACACTGAAGCTTTCTTT.

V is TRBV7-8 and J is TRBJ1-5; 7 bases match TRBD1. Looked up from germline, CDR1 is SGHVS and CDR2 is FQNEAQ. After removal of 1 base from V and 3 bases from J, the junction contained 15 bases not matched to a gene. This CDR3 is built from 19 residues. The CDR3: CASSLDHPDRDGVNQPQHF. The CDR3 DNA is TGTGCCAGCAGCTTAGATCATCCAGACAGGGACGGTGTCAATCAGCCCCAGCATTTT.

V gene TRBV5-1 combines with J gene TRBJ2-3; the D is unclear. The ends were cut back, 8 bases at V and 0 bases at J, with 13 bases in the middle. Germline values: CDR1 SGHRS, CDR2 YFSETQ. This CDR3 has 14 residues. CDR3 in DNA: TGCGCCAGTCACAGAGAAACTAGCACAGATACGCAGTATTTT. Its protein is CASHRETSTDTQYF.

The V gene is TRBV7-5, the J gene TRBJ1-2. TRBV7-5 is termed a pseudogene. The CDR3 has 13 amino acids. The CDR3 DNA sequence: TGTGTCAGAAGCTTAAAGGTTGTTGGCGGCTACACCTTC. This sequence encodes CVRSLKVVGGYTF.

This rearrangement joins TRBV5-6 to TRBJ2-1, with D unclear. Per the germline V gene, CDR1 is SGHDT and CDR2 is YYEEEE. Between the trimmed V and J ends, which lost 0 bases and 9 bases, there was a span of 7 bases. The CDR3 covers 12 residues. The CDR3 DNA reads TGTGCCAGCAGCTTGGTTGGGTTTGAGCAGTTCTTC. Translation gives CASSLVGFEQFF.

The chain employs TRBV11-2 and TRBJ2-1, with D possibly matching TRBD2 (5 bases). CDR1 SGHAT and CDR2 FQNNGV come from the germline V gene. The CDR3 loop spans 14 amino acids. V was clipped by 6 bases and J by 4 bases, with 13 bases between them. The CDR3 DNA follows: TGTGCCAGCAGACGTAGCGAAGTGTACAATGAGCAGTTCTTC. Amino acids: CASRRSEVYNEQFF. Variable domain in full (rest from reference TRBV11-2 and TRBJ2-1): EAGVAQSPRYKIIEKRQSVAFWCNPISGHATLYWYQQILGQGPKLLIQFQNNGVVDDSQLPKDRFSAERLKGVDSTLKIQPAKLEDSAVYLCASRRSEVYNEQFFGPGTRLTVL.

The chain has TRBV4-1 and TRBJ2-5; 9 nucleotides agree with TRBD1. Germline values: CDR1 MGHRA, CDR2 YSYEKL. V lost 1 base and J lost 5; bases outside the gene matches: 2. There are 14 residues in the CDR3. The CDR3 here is CASSQGQGEETQYF. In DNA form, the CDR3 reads TGCGCCAGCAGCCAAGGACAGGGGGAGGAGACCCAGTACTTC.

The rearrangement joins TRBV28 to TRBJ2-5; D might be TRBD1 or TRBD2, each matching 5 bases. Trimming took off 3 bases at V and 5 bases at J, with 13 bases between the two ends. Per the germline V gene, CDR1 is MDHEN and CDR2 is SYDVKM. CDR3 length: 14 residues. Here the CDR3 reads CASSFWDVLETQYF. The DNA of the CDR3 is TGTGCCAGCAGTTTTTGGGACGTGCTGGAGACCCAGTACTTC. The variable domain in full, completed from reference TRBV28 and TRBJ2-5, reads DVKVTQSSRYLVKRTGEKVFLECVQDMDHENMFWYRQDPGLGLRLIYFSYDVKMKEKGDIPEGYSVSREKKERFSLILESASTNQTSMYLCASSFWDVLETQYFGPGTRLLVL.